This is a list of T cell receptor beta chains from one sample in a study of blood T cell repertoires in COVID-19. Here immunoSEQ multiplex PCR was the method, and the copy in TCRdb shows in-frame clones only, minus some. Here the sample spans around 200,000 clones, approximately 81% being singletons. Sequencing was carried out using peripheral blood. Receptors originate from a woman of 80 years or more with acute or convalescent COVID-19. Each CDR3 is given with its conserved first and last residue.

v_gene	j_gene	CDR3aa
TRBV4-3	TRBJ2-3	CASSRSPSGGADTQYF
TRBV5-3	TRBJ1-6	CARSWGQGSNSPLHF
TRBV6-5	TRBJ1-3	CASSYQGVSGNTIYF
TRBV7-3	TRBJ2-7	CASSPQAGEPYEQYF
TRBV14	TRBJ1-2	CASSHPGYGYTF
TRBV6-1	TRBJ2-5	CASSEARQGPLQETQYF
TRBV11-2	TRBJ2-7	CASSLNRAGGEQYF
TRBV29-1	TRBJ2-7	CSAGLAGGPDEQYF
TRBV28	TRBJ2-3	CASINRDWTDTQYF
TRBV12-3/TRBV12-4	TRBJ2-3	CASSFRRADTQYF
TRBV7-3	TRBJ2-2	CASSPPGNTGELFF
TRBV5-1	TRBJ2-7	CASSPGQGAWGEQYF
TRBV29-1	TRBJ2-7	CSGGTGYEQYF
TRBV19	TRBJ2-5	CASSIQVTMTQETQYF
TRBV3-1/TRBV3-2	TRBJ1-4	CASSRNGGGEKLFF
TRBV6-6	TRBJ2-1	CASSYSLTGRDNEQFF
TRBV12-3/TRBV12-4	TRBJ1-5	CASSFGGDQPQHF
TRBV10-2	TRBJ2-2	CASRSSIVNTGELFF